The source of this T cell receptor (beta chain) is a study of synovial regulatory T cells in juvenile arthritis. In germline, CDR1 is LGHNA, CDR2 YSLEER. This CDR3 has 13 amino acids. No coding sequence is recorded. TCRdb keeps only in-frame clones here, not all; method: immunoSEQ multiplex PCR. This repertoire includes 8,000 to 10,000 clones. The sequenced sample consisted of Treg cells from blood. Indicated subset: remaining (HLA-DR-negative) circulating blood Treg cells. The origin of this receptor is a donor younger than 30 with juvenile idiopathic arthritis. This chain links TRBV4-3 with TRBJ1-5. CDR3 sequence: CASSPGRMGPQHF.